This entry lists 11 T cell receptor beta chains sequenced from one sample in a study of CXCR3-negative and CXCR3-positive naive CD8 T cells. The TRB cDNA libraries were prepared by 5' RACE with UMI labels. TCRdb re-called the 5' RACE reads and shows each CDR3 protein once, DNA omitted. The data include 130,000 or so distinct CDR3 sequences; the top ten clones carry under 0.5%. The sample was naive CXCR3- CD8+ T cells from blood. Subset meaning: CD45RO-CCR7+CD27+CD95- naive CD8+ T cells lacking CXCR3 (TNR3-). Receptors were obtained from a human donor in good health. Some clones in this sample may be carry-over from other donors' samples.

The genes are TRBV12-3 or TRBV12-4 and TRBJ2-1. CDR3 size: 13 residues. The CDR3 loop is CASTEGMNNEQFF.

The chain carries TRBV6-1 and TRBJ2-3; TCRdb's D gene call, TRBD1, goes unchecked for lack of DNA. Looked up from germline, CDR1 is MNHNS and CDR2 is SASEGT. This CDR3 contains 17 residues. This CDR3 is CASSELWGTSSTDTQYF.

This rearrangement joins TRBV9 to TRBJ1-4; TCRdb outputs TRBD1, but without DNA this stays unchecked. CDR3 size: 15 residues. The germline V gene encodes CDR1 SGDLS and CDR2 YYNGEE. CDR3 region: CASSQRGDRQEKLFF.

CDR3 loop: CASRLLAGGALSTDTQYF. This chain joins TRBV28 and TRBJ2-3; lacking DNA, the TRBD1 call made by TCRdb goes unchecked. The CDR3 runs 18 residues. In germline, CDR1 is MDHEN, CDR2 SYDVKM.

V usage is TRBV27 and J usage is TRBJ2-7. The CDR3 length is 15 residues. Germline CDR1 MNHEY, CDR2 SMNVEV (reference sequence). The CDR3 reads CASSARPSETYEQYF.

The rearrangement joins TRBV14 to TRBJ2-1; the TRBD2 assignment by TCRdb is unverifiable without DNA. The CDR3 extends over 17 amino acids. Per germline, CDR1 SGHDN and CDR2 FVKESK. The CDR3 spells CASSQYTSATHYNEQFF.

The chain joins TRBV20-1 to TRBJ2-7; TCRdb proposes TRBD2, but this gene call is untestable without DNA. This CDR3 is 16 amino acids long. The germline gives CDR1 DFQATT, CDR2 SNEGSKA (reference sequence). CDR3 loop: CSARDPAGGDSYEQYF.

V usage is TRBV11-2 and J usage is TRBJ2-1; the TCRdb D gene call, TRBD1, has no DNA to confirm it. In germline, CDR1 is SGHAT, CDR2 FQNNGV. The CDR3 sequence is 12 residues long. This CDR3 reads CASSFNPGEQFF.

The chain employs TRBV19 and TRBJ2-7; TCRdb's D gene call, TRBD1, goes unchecked for lack of DNA. CDR1 and CDR2 (germline): LNHDA, SQIVND (reference sequence). This CDR3 contains 15 residues. The CDR3 sequence is CASSIDFEGAYEQYF.

This rearrangement joins TRBV7-9 to TRBJ2-1; with no DNA, the TCRdb D assignment of TRBD2 cannot be verified. The CDR3 extends over 16 amino acids. From germline, CDR1 is SEHNR and CDR2 FQNEAQ (reference sequence). Here the CDR3 reads CASSPPTSGGTNEQFF.

The chain has TRBV7-7 and TRBJ2-1; TCRdb proposes TRBD2, but this gene call is untestable without DNA. The CDR3 runs 19 residues. Looked up from germline, CDR1 is SSHAT and CDR2 is FNYEAQ (reference sequence). CDR3 amino acids: CASSPGASGSGGSYNEQFF.